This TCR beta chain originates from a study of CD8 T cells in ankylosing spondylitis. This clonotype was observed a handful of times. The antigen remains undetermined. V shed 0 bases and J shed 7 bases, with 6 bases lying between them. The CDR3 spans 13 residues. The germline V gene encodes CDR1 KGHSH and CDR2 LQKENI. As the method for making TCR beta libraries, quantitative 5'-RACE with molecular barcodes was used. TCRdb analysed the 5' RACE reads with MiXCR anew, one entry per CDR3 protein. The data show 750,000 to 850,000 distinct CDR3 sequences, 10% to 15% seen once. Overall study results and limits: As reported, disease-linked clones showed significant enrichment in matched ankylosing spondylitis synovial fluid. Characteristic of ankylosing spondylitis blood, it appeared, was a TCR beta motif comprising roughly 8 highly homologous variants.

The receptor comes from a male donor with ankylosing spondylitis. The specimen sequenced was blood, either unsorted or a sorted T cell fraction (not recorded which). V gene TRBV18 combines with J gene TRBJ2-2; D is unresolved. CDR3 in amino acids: CASSPPSSGELFF. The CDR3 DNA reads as TGTGCCAGCTCACCACCGAGCAGCGGGGAGCTGTTTTTT.